These 20 T cell receptor beta chains originate from one sample sequenced in a study of T-cell reconstitution after alpha-beta-depleted transplantation in children (dated by TCRdb to 2016 to 2018). Library creation used PCR. TCRdb shows the sequencer as Illumina HiSeq 2500. TCR library preparation used molecular barcoding, with unique molecular identifiers applied to normalize quantification of the TCRbeta repertoire. In-frame beta chains were kept once TCRdb had trimmed the public reads at Q25 with fastp and called clones with MiXCR. When rows share a CDR3 protein, they turn into one entry using the most common DNA and genes. Here the sample has about 190,000 distinct CDR3 sequences; around 10% occur a single time. Approximately 13% of the sample goes to the ten largest clones. The treatment or condition label, as the study defines it: allogeneic hematopoietic cell transplantation with graft depleted of TCRalphabeta T cells and CD19 B cells.

The source was PBMCs, collected before TCRalphabeta/CD19-depleted stem cell transplant. The receptors here all came from a boy younger than 10 with acute myeloid leukemia, due to receive a stem cell transplant.

This clonotype was counted ten times or more. V usage is TRBV20-1 and J usage is TRBJ2-1, with 9 nucleotides matching TRBD2. J was trimmed by 4 bases and V by 2 bases; bases with no gene match: 9. The CDR3 runs to 16 residues. Per the germline V gene, CDR1 is DFQATT and CDR2 is SNEGSKA (reference sequence). As DNA, the CDR3 is TGCAGTGCTAGAAAGGTAGCGGGGGCAAAATACAATGAGCAGTTCTTC. It codes for CSARKVAGAKYNEQFF.

This clonotype turned up a few times. The chain joins TRBV6-1 to TRBJ2-6; D may be TRBD1 (6 bases). CDR3 length equals 16 residues. CDR1 MNHNS and CDR2 SASEGT come from the germline V gene. Deletions cut 4 bases from V and 4 bases from J, with 14 bases between. CDR3 protein: CASSVSWGQGANVLTF. As DNA, the CDR3 is TGTGCCAGCAGTGTATCTTGGGGGCAAGGGGCCAACGTCCTGACTTTC.

This clonotype was seen at least ten times. V is TRBV7-2 and J is TRBJ2-5; no reliable D call. This CDR3 has 11 amino acids. The germline V gene encodes CDR1 SGHTA and CDR2 FQGNSA. The V end was cut by 7 bases, the J end by 6 bases, with 9 bases between. CDR3: CASMRQQTQYF. The CDR3 DNA follows: TGTGCCAGCATGCGCCAGCAGACCCAGTACTTC.

This clonotype was observed at least ten times. V and J are TRBV7-9 and TRBJ2-5; 8 positions agree with TRBD2. Germline CDR1 SEHNR, CDR2 FQNEAQ (reference sequence). Trimming at V came to 4 bases and at J to 1 base, leaving 2 bases not matched to a gene. CDR3 length: 14 amino acids. CDR3 sequence (DNA): TGTGCCAGCAGCTGGCGGGAGGCCCAAGAGACCCAGTACTTC. This gives the protein CASSWREAQETQYF.

This clonotype occurred many times. This chain links TRBV18 with TRBJ1-2; D possibly corresponds to TRBD1 (5 bases). CDR3 length: 15 amino acids. Germline CDR1 KGHSH, CDR2 LQKENI. V shed 3 bases and J shed 4 bases, with 15 bases lying between them. The CDR3 nucleotides read TGTGCCAGCTCACCTCAACAGGAAAAAGGCTATGGCTACACCTTC. Protein: CASSPQQEKGYGYTF.

About this clonotype: A much larger clone is a single base away; this may be a read error. This chain connects TRBV12-3 or TRBV12-4 to TRBJ2-1; D perhaps matches TRBD1 (6 bases). This CDR3 is 15 amino acids long. V was trimmed by 5 bases and J by 5 bases, leaving 16 bases between them. DNA for the CDR3: TGTGCCAGCAGTCCTCCGACAGGCGGAAACAATGAGCAGTTCTTC. Encoded protein: CASSPPTGGNNEQFF.

This clonotype was recorded at least ten times. V is TRBV12-3 or TRBV12-4 and J is TRBJ1-2; maybe TRBD1 (5 bases). The CDR3 extends over 16 amino acids. The V end was cut by 1 base, the J end by 3 bases, with 15 bases between. The CDR3 region has the DNA TGTGCCAGCAGTTTAGTTCCTGGGACCCATTACTATGGCTACACCTTC. It encodes CASSLVPGTHYYGYTF.

This clonotype showed up many times. The chain has TRBV6-1 and TRBJ2-1; maybe TRBD1 (6 bases). Germline V gene lookup returns CDR1 MNHNS and CDR2 SASEGT. Deletions cut 5 bases from V and 4 bases from J, with 21 bases between. The CDR3 has 17 residues. Here the CDR3 DNA reads TGTGCCAGCAGTCCTTTAGCGTATGGGACACTTTACAATGAGCAGTTCTTC. This gives the protein CASSPLAYGTLYNEQFF.

The sample holds many counts of this clonotype. The genes are TRBV5-1 and TRBJ1-1; weak D call: TRBD1 (5 bases). The CDR3 sequence is 13 residues long. Germline V gene sequence: CDR1 SGHRS, CDR2 YFSETQ. V was cut by 6 bases and J by 8 bases, with 17 bases left in between. Written as DNA, the CDR3 is TGCGCCAGCATCTCGGAAACAGGCCTGGAAGCTTTCTTT. Amino acid sequence: CASISETGLEAFF.

The chain carries TRBV5-6 and TRBJ2-5, with no clear D. CDR1 is SGHDT and CDR2 is YYEEEE in the germline V gene. This CDR3 is built from 16 residues. Trimming took off 4 bases at V and 0 bases at J, with 16 bases between the two ends. CDR3 DNA: TGTGCCAGCAGCCCCGGGCTCCCGTGCAACCAAGAGACCCAGTACTTC. Translating gives CASSPGLPCNQETQYF.

The chain joins TRBV10-1 to TRBJ2-1, with D perhaps assigned TRBD1 or TRBD2 (5 bases each). CDR3 length: 15 residues. Trimming shortened V by 8 bases and J by 7 bases, and 21 bases separated the two germline ends. Germline assignment: CDR1 WNHNN and CDR2 SYGVQD (reference sequence). Here the CDR3 DNA reads TGCGCCAGCGAGCCGTCGACAGCTGGGAGAAATGAGCAGTTCTTC. Translating gives CASEPSTAGRNEQFF.

This clonotype was seen repeatedly, ten times or more. This chain joins TRBV6-4 and TRBJ2-7, with 15 bases aligning to TRBD2. Per the germline V gene, CDR1 is MRHNA and CDR2 is SNTAGT. V trimming: 5 bases; J trimming: 0 bases; junction bases outside the gene matches: 17. This CDR3 is built from 21 residues. The DNA of the CDR3 is TGTGCCAGCAGTCCATCCCTATGGACTAGCGGGAGGGGCCCCAGCTCCTACGAGCAGTACTTC. Translating it yields CASSPSLWTSGRGPSSYEQYF.

This clonotype has a count of ten or more. This chain connects TRBV5-1 to TRBJ1-3, with D tentatively TRBD1 (6 bases). Germline V gene data show CDR1 as SGHRS and CDR2 as YFSETQ. The V end was cut by 4 bases, the J end by 0 bases, with 14 bases between. The CDR3 runs to 16 residues. CDR3 region: CASSGDLDSSGNTIYF. The CDR3 nucleotides read TGCGCCAGCAGCGGAGATTTGGACAGCTCTGGAAACACCATATATTTT.

There are many counts of this clonotype. V gene TRBV7-9 combines with J gene TRBJ1-1; 11 nucleotides match TRBD1. V was pared by 5 bases and J by 3 bases, with 5 bases of the junction left unmatched. The CDR3 consists of 15 residues. Germline V gives CDR1 SEHNR, CDR2 FQNEAQ (reference sequence). The CDR3 DNA is TGTGCCAGCAGCCGGCCGGGACAGGGGGACACTGAAGCTTTCTTT. Its translation is CASSRPGQGDTEAFF. Combining the CDR3 with reference TRBV7-9 and TRBJ1-1 gives the whole variable domain DTGVSQNPRHKITKRGQNVTFRCDPISEHNRLYWYRQTLGQGPEFLTYFQNEAQLEKSRLLSDRFSAERPKGSFSTLEIQRTEQGDSAMYLCASSRPGQGDTEAFFGQGTRLTVV.

Many counts were recorded for this clonotype. The rearrangement uses TRBV27 and TRBJ2-5, with D tentatively TRBD1 or TRBD2 (5 bases each). Germline lookup yields CDR1 MNHEY and CDR2 SMNVEV (reference sequence). CDR3 length: 16 amino acids. Trimming pared 2 bases from V and 4 bases from J, leaving 17 bases between. The CDR3 region is CASSLDRDAVLETQYF. In DNA, the CDR3 is TGTGCCAGCAGTTTAGACCGGGACGCTGTCCTAGAGACCCAGTACTTC.

This clonotype was observed many times. The CDR3 bases are TGTGCCAGCCGGGACTATAGCACAGATACGCAGTATTTT. Protein product: CASRDYSTDTQYF. The chain uses TRBV5-6 and TRBJ2-3, with TRBD2 matching 7 bases. The CDR3 covers 13 residues. Germline V gives CDR1 SGHDT, CDR2 YYEEEE. V trimming: 7 bases; J trimming: 0 bases; junction bases outside the gene matches: 2.

This clonotype was recorded many times. The J gene is TRBJ1-4, the V gene TRBV28; D ambiguous. Germline V CDR1 and CDR2: MDHEN, SYDVKM. This CDR3 spans 16 amino acids. V gave up 5 bases and J gave up 0 bases, with 13 bases separating them. CDR3 residues: CASSGVGASTNEKLFF. The CDR3 coding sequence is TGTGCCAGCAGTGGCGTCGGAGCCTCAACTAATGAAAAACTGTTTTTT.

There are many counts of this clonotype. The rearrangement joins TRBV6-1 to TRBJ2-2, with 9 bases lining up with TRBD1. Germline V CDR1 and CDR2: MNHNS, SASEGT. The CDR3 covers 16 residues. The V gene end was trimmed by 0 bases and the J gene end by 6 bases; junction bases not matched to a gene: 5. The chain's CDR3 is CASSEAPGQGAGELFF. In DNA, the CDR3 is TGTGCCAGCAGTGAAGCTCCGGGACAGGGAGCCGGGGAGCTGTTTTTT.

In its sample, this clonotype was seen many times. V gene TRBV15 combines with J gene TRBJ2-3, with 9 bases that match TRBD1. Germline CDR1 reads LNHNV; CDR2 reads YYDKDF (reference sequence). The CDR3 consists of 16 residues. Trimming took 4 bases from V and 7 from J; bases not matched to a gene: 12. CDR3 in DNA: TGTGCCACCAGCATCCCACCGGGACAGGGTTCATATACGCAGTATTTT. The encoded protein is CATSIPPGQGSYTQYF.

This clonotype was recorded at least ten times. Here the CDR3 DNA reads TGTGCCAGCAGGACAGAGGGGGACTCCTACAATGAGCAGTTCTTC. Translated, it gives CASRTEGDSYNEQFF. The chain combines TRBV28 with TRBJ2-1; tentative D call: TRBD1 (6 bases). Germline values: CDR1 MDHEN, CDR2 SYDVKM. V was shortened by 6 bases and J by 0 bases, with 12 bases between the two germline ends. The CDR3 runs 15 residues.